The 22 T cell receptor beta chains listed next were all sequenced from one sample in a study of a mutant IDH1 vaccine in newly diagnosed glioma (dated by TCRdb to the early 2020s). Read against the paper, the sample's time point label means: week 35, safety follow-up. A 20-mer mutant IDH1 peptide at 300 micrograms in Montanide made up each vaccine dose, which was injected subcutaneously together with topical imiquimod. What these receptors recognize is not known. Receptor amplification or capture employed the immunoSEQ multiplex PCR assay. TCRdb limited this immuneACCESS table to in-frame rearrangements with V and J called. A share of clones is missing; checked studies link under half to unresolved V genes, and the rest is unexplained. For this sample the table gives around 60,000 clones, of which roughly 79% were detected only once. Of the sample, 4.5% to 6% falls within the top ten clones. The material sequenced was PBMCs, taken from a glioma patient whose treatment included an IDH1 peptide vaccine. The receptor set was obtained from a man aged 40-55 years with glioma.

This clone was recorded only once. This chain connects TRBV2 to TRBJ1-1; 8 bases match TRBD1. Germline assignment: CDR1 SNHLY and CDR2 FYNNEI. The CDR3 consists of 14 residues. V lost 6 bases to trimming and J lost 5 bases; unmatched junction nucleotides: 8. The CDR3 sequence is CASRETGERTEAFF. In DNA form, the CDR3 reads TGTGCCAGCAGGGAGACAGGGGAGAGGACTGAAGCTTTCTTT.

The chain couples TRBV4-3 to TRBJ2-1; a weak D match, TRBD2 (7 bases). Germline CDR1 reads LGHNA; CDR2 reads YSLEER. The V end was cut by 8 bases, the J end by 6 bases, with 17 bases between. The CDR3 is 14 amino acids. The CDR3 nucleotides are TGCGCCAGCTCGCGTAGGGGGGGCAGCAATGAGCAGTTCTTC. It translates to CASSRRGGSNEQFF.

The chain combines TRBV28 with TRBJ1-2, with 7 bases matching TRBD1. Per germline, CDR1 MDHEN and CDR2 SYDVKM. This CDR3 has 14 amino acids. Trimming cost V 3 bases and J 2 bases; bases outside gene matches: 3. Here the CDR3 reads CASSFPRGNYGYTF. Written as DNA, the CDR3 is TGTGCCAGCAGTTTTCCCAGGGGGAACTATGGCTACACCTTC.

The chain uses TRBV11-1 and TRBJ2-7; D is possibly TRBD2 (6 bases). This CDR3 is built from 14 residues. Germline lookup yields CDR1 SGHAT and CDR2 FQDESV (reference sequence). V was trimmed by 1 base and J by 5 bases, leaving 12 bases between them. The CDR3 DNA is TGTGCCAGCAGCTTAGGGGGAGGCCTGGACGAGCAGTACTTC. It codes for CASSLGGGLDEQYF.

V is TRBV4-2 and J is TRBJ2-7, with D perhaps TRBD2 (6 bases). V lost 4 bases to trimming and J lost 5 bases, with 12 bases between them. The CDR3 consists of 13 residues. Germline V gene lookup returns CDR1 LGHNA and CDR2 YNFKEQ. This CDR3 reads CASSPGVGDEQYF. CDR3 DNA sequence: TGTGCCAGCAGCCCGGGGGTCGGAGACGAGCAGTACTTC.

The V call is TRBV18, the J call TRBJ1-1, with a possible D match to TRBD1 (6 bases). The CDR3 consists of 14 residues. Germline loops: CDR1 KGHSH, CDR2 LQKENI. V gave up 4 bases and J gave up 5 bases, with 14 bases separating them. The CDR3: CASSQNTGQTEAFF. Here the CDR3 DNA reads TGTGCCAGCTCACAGAACACAGGGCAGACTGAAGCTTTCTTT.

This clone was found once. V gene TRBV4-1 combines with J gene TRBJ1-5, with a possible D match to TRBD1 (5 bases). Trimming took 1 base from V and 5 from J, leaving 12 bases between them. Germline CDR1 reads MGHRA; CDR2 reads YSYEKL. This CDR3 has 15 residues. The CDR3 protein is CASSQGGDGYQPQHF. The CDR3 DNA reads as TGCGCCAGCAGCCAAGGAGGGGACGGCTATCAGCCCCAGCATTTT.

The V and J genes are TRBV19 and TRBJ1-2; TRBD1 matches 10 bases. The CDR3 is 15 residues long. V trimming: 1 base; J trimming: 6 bases; junction bases outside the gene matches: 5. Germline CDR1 and CDR2: LNHDA and SQIVND (reference sequence). The DNA for the CDR3 is TGTGCCAGTAGTATAGTGGGGACAGGGGTCAATGGCTACACCTTC. Its translation: CASSIVGTGVNGYTF.

The rearrangement uses TRBV29-1 and TRBJ1-2; 7 nucleotides line up with TRBD1. V shed 6 bases, J shed 4 bases, and the junction held 8 bases outside the gene matches. Germline V gives CDR1 SQVTM, CDR2 ANQGSEA. CDR3 length: 13 residues. The CDR3 spells CSVYPGQLYGYTF. CDR3 nucleotides: TGCAGCGTGTACCCGGGACAGCTCTATGGCTACACCTTC.

V and J are TRBV4-1 and TRBJ2-2; the match to TRBD1 covers 9 bases. Germline values: CDR1 MGHRA, CDR2 YSYEKL. V trimming: 4 bases; J trimming: 11 bases; junction bases outside the gene matches: 5. CDR3 size: 13 residues. Here the CDR3 reads CASSRDRAAELFF. The CDR3, as DNA: TGCGCCAGCAGCCGGGACAGGGCCGCCGAGCTGTTTTTT.

The gene calls are TRBV5-1 and TRBJ1-1; TRBD1 agrees at 9 bases. The V segment lost 4 bases and the J segment 1 base; nucleotides outside the gene matches: 5. This CDR3 is 15 amino acids long. Germline V CDR1 and CDR2: SGHRS, YFSETQ. The CDR3 DNA sequence: TGCGCCAGCAGCGCCGGACAGGGGACGAACACTGAAGCTTTCTTT. It is translated as CASSAGQGTNTEAFF.

V is TRBV5-1 and J is TRBJ1-2; no definite D call. V gave up 2 bases and J gave up 4 bases, with 9 bases separating them. Per germline, CDR1 SGHRS and CDR2 YFSETQ. This CDR3 has 13 amino acids. CDR3 residues: CASSLILGYGYTF. CDR3 bases: TGCGCCAGCAGCTTAATCCTAGGCTATGGCTACACCTTC.

A single count supports this clone. V usage is TRBV5-5 and J usage is TRBJ2-2, with 7 bases that match TRBD1. Trimming cost V 0 bases and J 4 bases; bases outside gene matches: 6. There are 16 residues in the CDR3. From germline, CDR1 is SGHKS and CDR2 YYEKEE (reference sequence). The CDR3 reads CASSLVTGVGTGELFF. CDR3 nucleotide sequence: TGTGCCAGCAGCTTGGTCACAGGGGTAGGCACCGGGGAGCTGTTTTTT.

A single count supports this clone. The chain joins TRBV9 to TRBJ2-3; TRBD2 aligns across 7 bases. Germline loops: CDR1 SGDLS, CDR2 YYNGEE. The V segment lost 0 bases and the J segment 2 bases; nucleotides outside the gene matches: 12. The CDR3 spans 18 residues. As DNA, the CDR3 is TGTGCCAGCAGCGTAGGGGCATTGGCGGGGGTCAACACAGATACGCAGTATTTT. It is translated as CASSVGALAGVNTDTQYF.

This chain joins TRBV6-5 and TRBJ1-1, with TRBD1 matching over 10 bases. CDR1 and CDR2 from the germline V gene are MNHEY and SVGAGI. Germline trimming cut 0 bases from V and 7 bases from J; bases unmatched to any gene: 5. The CDR3 extends over 15 amino acids. The CDR3 loop reads CASSYSRDRGREAFF. The CDR3 DNA sequence: TGTGCCAGCAGTTACTCCCGGGACAGGGGACGTGAAGCTTTCTTT.

The chain carries TRBV5-4 and TRBJ2-2; 10 bases match TRBD1. J was trimmed by 5 bases and V by 3 bases; bases with no gene match: 7. Germline assignment: CDR1 SGHNT and CDR2 YYREEE (reference sequence). CDR3 length equals 16 residues. CDR3 sequence: CASSSGRDRGTGELFF. CDR3 coding DNA: TGTGCCAGCAGCTCCGGCCGGGACAGGGGTACCGGGGAGCTGTTTTTT.

In its sample, this clone was seen once. The rearrangement links TRBV21-1 to TRBJ2-4; TRBD2, the table's D call, lacks a check against the DNA. TRBV21-1 is an annotated pseudogene. This CDR3 has 17 residues. The DNA for the CDR3 is TGTGCCAGCAGCAAGCGGAACAGCCCGGAGGGGCGAAACATTCAGTACTTC. It encodes CASSKRNSPEGRNIQYF.

The chain couples TRBV19 to TRBJ1-1, with TRBD1 matching 11 bases. CDR1 LNHDA and CDR2 SQIVND come from the germline V gene (reference sequence). This CDR3 spans 15 amino acids. V lost 5 bases to trimming and J lost 1 base; unmatched junction nucleotides: 3. CDR3 nucleotides: TGTGCCAGTAGTCGGGACAGGGGGTCGAACACTGAAGCTTTCTTT. This gives the protein CASSRDRGSNTEAFF.

The chain is built from TRBV4-1 and TRBJ2-7; the match to TRBD2 covers 11 bases. V lost 3 bases to trimming and J lost 3 bases; unmatched junction nucleotides: 7. CDR1 and CDR2 from the germline V gene are MGHRA and YSYEKL. This CDR3 has 16 amino acids. CDR3 sequence (DNA): TGCGCCAGCAGCCACGCGCCTAGCGGGGGGTACTACGAGCAGTACTTC. This sequence encodes CASSHAPSGGYYEQYF.

The V gene is TRBV30, the J gene TRBJ2-5, with D perhaps given as TRBD1 or TRBD2 (6 bases each). Per germline, CDR1 GTSNPN and CDR2 SVGIG (reference sequence). Deletions cut 2 bases from V and 5 bases from J, with 15 bases between. The CDR3 spans 14 residues. The CDR3 protein is CAWSWGALGETQYF. CDR3 bases: TGTGCCTGGAGTTGGGGGGCCCTCGGGGAGACCCAGTACTTC.

The count of this clone is one. The chain couples TRBV7-8 to TRBJ1-5; D is unresolved. V lost 1 base and J 5 bases, leaving 15 bases between the germline ends. The CDR3 spans 16 residues. Per the germline V gene, CDR1 is SGHVS and CDR2 is FQNEAQ. CDR3 nucleotides: TGTGCCAGCAGCTTAGTGGGGATAGGGATGTATCAGCCCCAGCATTTT. This encodes CASSLVGIGMYQPQHF.

This chain links TRBV14 with TRBJ2-7; 7 nucleotides match TRBD1. Germline values: CDR1 SGHDN, CDR2 FVKESK. The CDR3 length is 13 residues. V dropped 3 bases and J dropped 4; count of bases not matched to a gene: 3. CDR3 loop: CASSQGRGYEQYF. The CDR3 DNA follows: TGTGCCAGCAGCCAGGGCAGGGGGTACGAGCAGTACTTC.